These 30 T cell receptor beta chains were sequenced from one sample in a study of shared T cell receptors in the human thymus. Method: immunoSEQ multiplex PCR; TCRdb's copy keeps in-frame clones and lacks some. The sample yields hundreds of thousands of clones, around 89% seen once. These data also formed part of another study, on human thymus T cells.

The sequenced material came from thymocytes. The receptors stem from a boy under two years old with a congenital heart defect.

J is TRBJ1-2 and V is TRBV5-4; D is possibly TRBD1 (5 bases). The V gene lost 3 bases and the J gene lost 2 bases, with 14 bases spanning the gap. The CDR3 covers 15 residues. Germline values: CDR1 SGHNT, CDR2 YYREEE (reference sequence). The CDR3 coding sequence is TGTGCCAGCAGCTCCCTCGGGGGGGGGAACTATGGCTACACCTTC. It encodes CASSSLGGGNYGYTF.

The chain uses TRBV27 and TRBJ2-1; unclear D gene. CDR1 is MNHEY, CDR2 SMNVEV, per germline (reference sequence). Trimming cost V 6 bases and J 7 bases, with 10 bases left between them. The CDR3 consists of 12 residues. Written as DNA, the CDR3 is TGTGCCAGCAGGAGACTCCTGAATGAGCAGTTCTTC. Amino acid sequence: CASRRLLNEQFF.

This clone occurred a few times. The chain combines TRBV5-6 with TRBJ2-3; D possibly corresponds to TRBD2 (6 bases). The ends were cut back, 0 bases at V and 2 bases at J, with 7 bases in the middle. Germline CDR1 reads SGHDT; CDR2 reads YYEEEE. CDR3 size: 14 residues. The CDR3 region is CASSLGRDTDTQYF. CDR3 nucleotide sequence: TGTGCCAGCAGCTTGGGGCGGGACACAGATACGCAGTATTTT.

The rearrangement uses TRBV29-1 and TRBJ2-7, with TRBD2 identical over 11 bases. This CDR3 has 13 amino acids. J lost 3 bases, V lost 6 bases, and 4 bases had no gene match. Germline lookup yields CDR1 SQVTM and CDR2 ANQGSEA. This CDR3 reads CSVETSGNYEQYF. The CDR3 bases are TGCAGCGTAGAGACTAGCGGGAACTACGAGCAGTACTTC.

This sequence joins TRBV6-1 and TRBJ2-1, with D maybe TRBD2 (5 bases). Trimming left V 0 bases short and J 10 bases short, with 10 bases between. CDR3 length equals 13 residues. CDR1 MNHNS and CDR2 SASEGT come from the germline V gene. The CDR3 is CASSEALRLEQFF. The CDR3 DNA reads TGTGCCAGCAGTGAAGCGCTAAGACTAGAGCAGTTCTTC.

The gene calls are TRBV6-1 and TRBJ2-7, with a tentative D call TRBD1 (6 bases). The V gene's germline CDR1 is MNHNS and CDR2 SASEGT. Trimming took 5 bases from V and 7 from J, leaving 6 bases between them. This CDR3 has 10 residues. CDR3 protein: CASSQGEQYF. The CDR3 region has the DNA TGTGCCAGCAGTCAGGGGGAGCAGTACTTC.

The J gene is TRBJ2-3, the V gene TRBV30, with 8 bases matching TRBD2. Germline V gives CDR1 GTSNPN, CDR2 SVGIG (reference sequence). The CDR3 sequence is 15 residues long. After removal of 3 bases from V and 3 bases from J, the junction contained 8 bases not matched to a gene. CDR3 nucleotide sequence: TGTGCCTGGAGGGGGAGCGGGAGAAGAACAGATACGCAGTATTTT. Translated, it gives CAWRGSGRRTDTQYF.

The rearrangement links TRBV6-6 to TRBJ2-7, with 8 bases identical to TRBD2. Germline CDR1 reads MNHNY; CDR2 reads SVGAGI (reference sequence). Trimming cost V 2 bases and J 5 bases; bases outside gene matches: 5. The CDR3 is made up of 14 amino acids. CDR3 residues: CASSYKGTRHEQYF. The CDR3 nucleotides read TGTGCCAGCAGTTACAAGGGGACTAGACACGAGCAGTACTTC.

The chain recombines TRBV5-5 with TRBJ1-5, with 7 bases aligning to TRBD1. The CDR3 contains 16 residues. CDR1 and CDR2 (germline): SGHKS, YYEKEE (reference sequence). V trimming: 2 bases; J trimming: 0 bases; junction bases outside the gene matches: 5. CDR3 nucleotide sequence: TGTGCCAGCAGCTTTCGACAGGGAAATAGCAATCAGCCCCAGCATTTT. This codes for CASSFRQGNSNQPQHF.

The V gene is TRBV27, the J gene TRBJ2-2; TRBD1 agrees at 12 bases. V lost 4 bases to trimming and J lost 0 bases; unmatched junction nucleotides: 9. The length of the CDR3 is 19 residues. CDR1 and CDR2 (germline): MNHEY, SMNVEV (reference sequence). The CDR3 sequence: CASSSSPGQGAANTGELFF. DNA of the CDR3: TGTGCCAGCAGTTCATCACCGGGACAGGGGGCCGCGAACACCGGGGAGCTGTTTTTT.

The chain links TRBV6-5 to TRBJ2-5; D might be TRBD2 (6 bases). CDR3 length: 14 residues. V was clipped by 4 bases and J by 5 bases, with 14 bases between them. Germline V gives CDR1 MNHEY, CDR2 SVGAGI. The CDR3 spells CASSSRSLAETQYF. The CDR3 nucleotides read TGTGCCAGCAGTTCTAGGTCCCTAGCGGAGACCCAGTACTTC.

The rearrangement joins TRBV5-4 to TRBJ1-2; D not resolved. This CDR3 spans 16 amino acids. Germline V CDR1 and CDR2: SGHNT, YYREEE (reference sequence). V lost 1 base and J 5 bases, leaving 18 bases between the germline ends. The CDR3 DNA reads as TGTGCCAGCAGCTTGACGGACCTTCTCGGGGTATATGGCTACACCTTC. It specifies CASSLTDLLGVYGYTF. Together with reference TRBV5-4 and TRBJ1-2, the CDR3 gives the full variable domain: ETGVTQSPTHLIKTRGQQVTLRCSSQSGHNTVSWYQQALGQGPQFIFQYYREEENGRGNFPPRFSGLQFPNYSSELNVNALELDDSALYLCASSLTDLLGVYGYTFGSGTRLTVV.

The chain uses TRBV7-8 and TRBJ1-5; D is possibly TRBD1 (6 bases). Trimming shortened V by 0 bases and J by 5 bases, and 17 bases separated the two germline ends. Germline V gene data show CDR1 as SGHVS and CDR2 as FQNEAQ. The CDR3 is 17 amino acids. CDR3 loop: CASSLARGGGRDQPQHF. CDR3 DNA sequence: TGTGCCAGCAGCTTAGCAAGAGGGGGGGGTAGGGATCAGCCCCAGCATTTT.

The gene calls are TRBV5-4 and TRBJ2-6, with 11 bases lining up with TRBD1. The J segment lost 2 bases and the V segment lost 4 bases, leaving 2 bases of the junction unmatched. Germline CDR1 is SGHNT and CDR2 is YYREEE (reference sequence). The CDR3 is 16 amino acids. CDR3 coding DNA: TGTGCCAGCAGCGAGGGACAGGGGGCTGGGGCCAACGTCCTGACTTTC. This gives the protein CASSEGQGAGANVLTF. The whole variable domain, filled in from reference TRBV5-4 and TRBJ2-6, reads ETGVTQSPTHLIKTRGQQVTLRCSSQSGHNTVSWYQQALGQGPQFIFQYYREEENGRGNFPPRFSGLQFPNYSSELNVNALELDDSALYLCASSEGQGAGANVLTFGAGSRLTVL.

The chain joins TRBV6-4 to TRBJ1-2, with unresolved D. V lost 3 bases to trimming and J lost 4 bases, with 15 bases between them. This CDR3 contains 15 residues. CDR1 and CDR2 (germline): MRHNA, SNTAGT. CDR3 amino acids: CASSESSAARYGYTF. The CDR3, as DNA: TGTGCCAGCAGTGAAAGTTCGGCGGCTCGCTATGGCTACACCTTC.

The chain couples TRBV14 to TRBJ2-1; D might be TRBD1 (5 bases). V was cut by 1 base and J by 9 bases, with 16 bases left in between. Germline V CDR1 and CDR2: SGHDN, FVKESK. This CDR3 has 15 residues. CDR3 nucleotides: TGTGCCAGCAGCCAAGCAGGGTCCATTATCGCTGAGCAGTTCTTC. The encoded protein is CASSQAGSIIAEQFF.

Notes on this clone: Mismatch with germline at one junction end may stem from a read error. This sequence joins TRBV25-1 and TRBJ1-2; TRBD1 aligns across 12 bases. CDR1 MGHDK and CDR2 SYGVNS come from the germline V gene. CDR3 length equals 14 residues. The CDR3 protein is CASRGTGGIYGHTF. Here the CDR3 DNA reads TGTGCCAGCAGGGGGACAGGGGGCATCTATGGCCACACCTTC.

The V call is TRBV28, the J call TRBJ2-1; TRBD2 aligns across 12 bases. The V and J ends lost 3 bases and 7 bases, in that order; junction bases with no gene match: 4. CDR1 and CDR2 (germline): MDHEN, SYDVKM. CDR3 size: 15 residues. The CDR3 reads CASSFLAGGGNEQFF. In DNA, the CDR3 is TGTGCCAGCAGTTTCCTAGCGGGAGGGGGGAATGAGCAGTTCTTC.

The CDR3 spells CASSLGQSTNYGYTF. The CDR3 bases are TGTGCCAGCAGCTTAGGACAATCTACTAACTATGGCTACACCTTC. J is TRBJ1-2 and V is TRBV11-3; D is ambiguous. This CDR3 has 15 residues. Deletions cut 1 base from V and 0 bases from J, with 9 bases between. Germline CDR1 SGHNT, CDR2 YENEEA.

This chain connects TRBV6-5 to TRBJ1-4, with TRBD1 matching 10 bases. The junction had 6 bases not matched to a gene; V was cut back by 6 bases and J by 8 bases. There are 14 residues in the CDR3. The germline gives CDR1 MNHEY, CDR2 SVGAGI. The DNA of the CDR3 is TGTGCCAGCAGACGACAGGGGGCAAGCGAAAAACTGTTTTTT. Amino acid sequence: CASRRQGASEKLFF.

This sequence joins TRBV11-2 and TRBJ2-7; 8 bases are a match to TRBD1. This CDR3 comprises 12 residues. The J segment lost 13 bases and the V segment lost 1 base, leaving 6 bases of the junction unmatched. Germline values: CDR1 SGHAT, CDR2 FQNNGV. In nucleotides, the CDR3 is TGTGCCAGCAGCTTAGCTGCAGGACAGGGCTACTTC. Translating gives CASSLAAGQGYF. Based on the CDR3 plus reference TRBV11-2 and TRBJ2-7, the full variable domain is EAGVAQSPRYKIIEKRQSVAFWCNPISGHATLYWYQQILGQGPKLLIQFQNNGVVDDSQLPKDRFSAERLKGVDSTLKIQPAKLEDSAVYLCASSLAAGQGYFGPGTRLTVT.

The chain carries TRBV11-3 and TRBJ2-1, with D possibly matching TRBD2 (7 bases). The CDR3 covers 15 residues. Germline values: CDR1 SGHNT, CDR2 YENEEA. V was shortened by 3 bases and J by 4 bases, with 13 bases between the two germline ends. The CDR3 nucleotides are TGTGCCAGCAGCTTGGGGGGGGACAAGTACAATGAGCAGTTCTTC. It codes for CASSLGGDKYNEQFF.

The chain carries TRBV11-2 and TRBJ2-5; D gene ambiguous. Trimming removed 5 bases from V and 5 bases from J, with 9 bases in between. There are 12 residues in the CDR3. Germline CDR1 reads SGHAT; CDR2 reads FQNNGV. In DNA form, the CDR3 reads TGTGCCAGCAGCCTCCCAGATGAGACCCAGTACTTC. Translation gives CASSLPDETQYF.

The chain combines TRBV6-6 with TRBJ2-7, with D perhaps TRBD2 (7 bases). The CDR3 length is 12 residues. Per germline, CDR1 MNHNY and CDR2 SVGAGI (reference sequence). V lost 7 bases, J lost 4 bases, and 11 bases lay in between. The CDR3 region has the DNA TGTGCCAGCAACGAGGGGGGGTACGAGCAGTACTTC. Translating it yields CASNEGGYEQYF.

The rearrangement uses TRBV14 and TRBJ2-2; 9 nucleotides match TRBD2. Germline loops: CDR1 SGHDN, CDR2 FVKESK. This CDR3 has 17 residues. J gave up 8 bases and V 4 bases, and 14 bases lay outside the gene matches. The CDR3 region is CASSPRGGGRAIGELFF. In DNA, the CDR3 is TGTGCCAGCAGCCCCCGTGGGGGCGGGAGGGCCATAGGGGAGCTGTTTTTT.

This clone was seen just once. The rearrangement uses TRBV21-1 and TRBJ1-5; the table assigns TRBD1, which was not confirmed against the DNA. TRBV21-1 has pseudogene status. CDR3 length: 16 amino acids. The CDR3 spells CASSKAGRQINQPQHF. The CDR3 DNA sequence: TGTGCCAGCAGCAAAGCGGGTCGACAGATCAATCAGCCCCAGCATTTT.

This chain connects TRBV4-1 to TRBJ2-2; D remains unclear. The V and J ends lost 0 bases and 11 bases respectively, with 16 bases between them. This CDR3 is 15 amino acids long. In germline, CDR1 is MGHRA, CDR2 YSYEKL. The CDR3 region has the DNA TGCGCCAGCAGCCAAGATCGACACAGCATTTATGAGCTGTTTTTT. Its translation: CASSQDRHSIYELFF.

The chain carries TRBV29-1 and TRBJ2-4; TRBD2 agrees at 13 bases. Germline assignment: CDR1 SQVTM and CDR2 ANQGSEA. The CDR3 is 14 residues long. V was clipped by 6 bases and J by 7 bases; unmatched bases: 6. The CDR3 DNA is TGCAGCGTGTGGACTAGCGGGAGTGGTAACATTCAGTACTTC. As protein: CSVWTSGSGNIQYF.

The J gene is TRBJ1-2, the V gene TRBV9; 9 bases agree with TRBD1. CDR3 length: 15 amino acids. V lost 0 bases to trimming and J lost 5 bases; unmatched junction nucleotides: 5. Germline assignment: CDR1 SGDLS and CDR2 YYNGEE. The CDR3, as DNA: TGTGCCAGCAGCGTAGTTACTGGACAGGGGTATGGCTACACCTTC. Amino acid sequence: CASSVVTGQGYGYTF.

V gene TRBV4-1 combines with J gene TRBJ2-3; 7 positions match TRBD2. With 7 bases clipped from V and 5 bases from J, the junction kept 12 bases outside the gene matches. The CDR3 spans 15 residues. Germline loops: CDR1 MGHRA, CDR2 YSYEKL. The CDR3, as DNA: TGCGCCAGCACCAATGAGGCGGAGCGGGGAGATACGCAGTATTTT. This gives the protein CASTNEAERGDTQYF.